Listed below are T cell receptor beta chains from one sample, sequenced in a study of OX40 agonist ivuxolimab in advanced cancers. Repertoires were generated with immunoSEQ multiplex PCR, while TCRdb's copy carries only in-frame clones and drops some. The sample shows fewer than 80,000 clones, roughly 80% of them seen only once. Sequencing was performed on CD4+ or CD8+ T cells sorted from blood, taken in a trial of the OX40 agonist ivuxolimab. The receptors derive from an adult with an advanced solid tumor such as melanoma, head and neck, liver or kidney cancer. CDR3s include the opening cysteine and the closing phenylalanine or tryptophan. The D gene is left open where the match is weak. Only some rows state a clone size, as once, few, many or a class for expanded clones.

v_gene	abundance	d_gene	j_gene	CDR3nt	CDR3aa
TRBV7-3	-	-	TRBJ1-4	TGTGCCAGCAGCCGCCTGGGGGCAACTAATGAAAAACTGTTTTTT	CASSRLGATNEKLFF
TRBV25-1	-	-	TRBJ2-3	TGTGCCAGCAGAGACACCTTCGGAAATACGCAGTATTTT	CASRDTFGNTQYF
TRBV10-2	-	-	TRBJ1-1	TGCGCCAGCAGTGGGGGGCAACCTGAAGCTTTCTTT	CASSGGQPEAFF
TRBV5-6	-	-	TRBJ1-5	TGTGCCAGCAGCTTGCTAGGGGGTACAATTAAGGATCAGCCCCAGCATTTT	CASSLLGGTIKDQPQHF
TRBV23-1	-	-	TRBJ2-5	TGCGCCCAAGGGAACTTATTCCAGGGGCAAGAGACCCAGTACTTC	CAQGNLFQGQETQYF
TRBV11-2	-	-	TRBJ2-6	TGTGCCAGCAGCTCGATCAGGAGGGGGGCTATCTCTGGGGCCAACGTCCTGACTTTC	CASSSIRRGAISGANVLTF
TRBV30	-	-	TRBJ2-7	TGTGCCTGGACACGACCGGGGGCCTACGAGCAGTACTTC	CAWTRPGAYEQYF
TRBV28	-	TRBD1	TRBJ1-6	TGTGCCAGCAGTTTATATGGCAGGGGGCCTGAATCCGCGGATTCACCCCTCCACTTT	CASSLYGRGPESADSPLHF
TRBV11-3	once	TRBD2	TRBJ2-5	TGTGCCAGCAGCGAATCACTAGCGGGAGGGGGAGAGACCCAGTACTTC	CASSESLAGGGETQYF
TRBV7-9	-	-	TRBJ1-1	TGTGCCAGCAGCCAAATAGCCGGGAAAAGCTCCGTAGCTTTCTTT	CASSQIAGKSSVAFF
TRBV28	-	-	TRBJ1-5	TGTGCCAGCAGAACCGACAGAAAGAATCAGCCCCAGCATTTT	CASRTDRKNQPQHF
TRBV18	-	-	TRBJ2-3	TGTGCCAGCTCACACGGGCCGGGATCCGGTTGGACAGATACGCAGTATTTT	CASSHGPGSGWTDTQYF
TRBV5-6	-	-	TRBJ1-1	TGTGCCAGCAGCTTGTGGGTATCACGGGGGCCCACCGCAGAAGCTTTCTTT	CASSLWVSRGPTAEAFF
TRBV11-2	-	TRBD2	TRBJ2-1	TGTGCCAGCAGCCTAGAGGGGAGAGGGACTAGCGGGAAAATGGCTGAGCAGTTCTTC	CASSLEGRGTSGKMAEQFF
TRBV7-7	-	-	TRBJ1-1	TGTGCTAGCAGCCAGGAGGAGGGCTCTGAAGCTTTCTTT	CASSQEEGSEAFF
TRBV2	-	TRBD2	TRBJ2-3	TGTGCCAGCAGTGAAACTAGCGGGGGGGGCGCAGATACGCAGTATTTT	CASSETSGGGADTQYF
TRBV28	-	TRBD1	TRBJ2-1	TGTGCCAGCGAGAAAGGACAGGGGGCTTGGAATGAGCAGTTCTTC	CASEKGQGAWNEQFF
TRBV7-3	-	TRBD2	TRBJ2-7	TGTGCCAGCAGCCCGGGGACTAGCGGCTACGAGCAGTACTTC	CASSPGTSGYEQYF
TRBV7-6	-	-	TRBJ2-1	TGTGCCAGCAGCCAGCAGCCCGGCCAATACAATGAGCAGTTCTTC	CASSQQPGQYNEQFF
TRBV27	-	TRBD2	TRBJ2-2	TGTGCCAGCAGTTCGGGACTAGGGACCGGGGAGCTGTTTTTT	CASSSGLGTGELFF
TRBV13	-	-	TRBJ2-1	TGTGCCAGCAGCTTATTGGCCGGGAGAAAGGATGTAGGATTCAGCTCCTACAATGAGCAGTTCTTC	CASSLLAGRKDVGFSSYNEQFF
TRBV6-1	-	TRBD2	TRBJ2-5	TGTGCCAGCAGTGATTGGGGGGGGTTCCAAGAGACCCAGTACTTC	CASSDWGGFQETQYF
TRBV25-1	-	-	TRBJ1-1	TGTGCCAGCAGCCGCGGGGGACACCAGGAAGCTTTCTTT	CASSRGGHQEAFF
TRBV6-5	-	-	TRBJ2-1	TGTGCCAGCAGTTACTCGGGGAATCAGGGTGGTGAGCAGTTCTTC	CASSYSGNQGGEQFF
TRBV18	-	-	TRBJ2-7	TGTGCCAGCTCACGGGGAAGAGGGGAATACTACGAGCAGTACTTC	CASSRGRGEYYEQYF
TRBV5-6	-	-	TRBJ1-5	TGTGCCAGCAGCATCGACAGAGGGCAGCCCCAGCATTTT	CASSIDRGQPQHF
TRBV19	-	-	TRBJ1-4	TGTGCCAGTAGTCCCAGGGGATTTAATGAAAAACTGTTTTTT	CASSPRGFNEKLFF
TRBV27	once	TRBD1	TRBJ2-4	TGTGCCAGCAGTCGACAGGGGGCGATGAACATTCAGTACTTC	CASSRQGAMNIQYF
TRBV4-1	-	-	TRBJ1-1	TGCGCCAGCAGCCTGTCGAGATTAACAGAGAACACTGAAGCTTTCTTT	CASSLSRLTENTEAFF
TRBV5-4	-	TRBD2	TRBJ2-5	TGTGCCAGCAGCGCCCCGACGGGGGGGGGACAAGAGACCCAGTACTTC	CASSAPTGGGQETQYF
TRBV4-1	-	-	TRBJ2-5	TGCGCCAGCAGCCAAAGTCAAGGATTAGAGACCCAGTACTTC	CASSQSQGLETQYF
TRBV7-6	-	-	TRBJ2-1	TGTGCCAGCAGCCGAGCCATGGCCGCCTCCTACAATGAGCAGTTCTTC	CASSRAMAASYNEQFF
TRBV5-1	-	TRBD1	TRBJ2-1	TGCGCCAGCAGCTTGAACTTGGACAGGGGACGTGAGCAGTTCTTC	CASSLNLDRGREQFF
TRBV30	-	TRBD2	TRBJ2-7	TGTGCCTGGCAGATAGGGCTAGCGGTTTCCTACGAGCAGTACTTC	CAWQIGLAVSYEQYF
TRBV6-5	-	-	TRBJ1-5	TGTGCCAGCAGCGGAGGGGACAGCAATCAGCCCCAGCATTTT	CASSGGDSNQPQHF
TRBV5-1	-	TRBD2	TRBJ2-1	TGCGCCAGCAGCTTGGTCATTCTAGCGGGAGCTGGTGAGCAGTTCTTC	CASSLVILAGAGEQFF
TRBV5-4	-	-	TRBJ1-2	TGTGCCAGCAGCTTGGCCGGCAGGGGTGGAGGTGGCTACACCTTC	CASSLAGRGGGGYTF
TRBV10-2	-	-	TRBJ1-1	TGCGCCAGCAGTGAGTCTGGACAGCCGATAGCTAACACTGAAGCTTTCTTT	CASSESGQPIANTEAFF
TRBV30	-	-	TRBJ1-1	TGTGCCCTAGGGGAGGGGCCAAGAACTGAAGCTTTCTTT	CALGEGPRTEAFF
TRBV28	-	-	TRBJ2-7	TGTGCCAGCAGTTTCCCACAGGAGGGCTACGAGCAGTACTTC	CASSFPQEGYEQYF
TRBV9	-	TRBD2	TRBJ2-1	TGTGCCAGCAGCTTCAGCGGGAGCTCCTACAATGAGCAGTTCTTC	CASSFSGSSYNEQFF
TRBV5-4	-	-	TRBJ2-1	TGTGCCAGCAGCTTGGACCAAACGGGGAATGAGCAGTTCTTC	CASSLDQTGNEQFF